This TCR beta chain stems from a study of CD8+ T cells in alopecia areata. Regarding the study as a whole: Tofacitinib produced a significant decrease in scalp clonality and in expanded CD8+ clones among the top 100. Sequencing of scalp tissue also captures the resident alphabeta T cells of normal skin.

Described treatment: oral pan-JAK inhibitor, 5-10 mg twice daily. About this clone itself: Its target is not known.

The CDR3 consists of 13 residues. Germline loops: CDR1 SGHTA, CDR2 FQGNSA. V was pared by 7 bases and J by 7 bases, with 13 bases between. Extraction and reverse transcription of RNA yielded cDNA as the sequencing template. The table came from immunoSEQ multiplex PCR; TCRdb's copy has only in-frame clones and leaves some out. The sample comprises some 220,000 clones, under 75% of which are singletons, and 1.6% rests with the top ten. Specimen: CD4+ T cells sorted from blood, collected at week 4, from a patient treated with tofacitinib. The receptor's source is a human donor with alopecia areata. V is TRBV7-2 and J is TRBJ2-2; D is possibly TRBD2 (5 bases). The chain's CDR3 is CASTPLAVGELFF. DNA of the CDR3: TGTGCCAGCACCCCGCTAGCAGTCGGGGAGCTGTTTTTT. The whole variable domain, remainder taken from reference TRBV7-2 and TRBJ2-2, is GAGVSQSPSNKVTEKGKDVELRCDPISGHTALYWYRQSLGQGLEFLIYFQGNSAPDKSGLPSDRFSAERTGGSVSTLTIQRTQQEDSAVYLCASTPLAVGELFFGEGSRLTVL.